These 25 T cell receptor beta chains were all obtained from the same sample, sequenced in a study of OX40 agonist ivuxolimab in advanced cancers. The repertoire was sequenced with immunoSEQ multiplex PCR; TCRdb's copy has only in-frame clones and lacks some. The table shows about 63,000 clones, with roughly nine tenths occurring only once. The starting material was CD4+ or CD8+ T cells sorted from blood, obtained in a trial of the OX40 agonist ivuxolimab. The receptors come from an adult with an advanced solid tumor such as melanoma, head and neck, liver or kidney cancer.

The chain carries TRBV6-6 and TRBJ2-2; D may be TRBD1 (5 bases). This CDR3 comprises 14 residues. Per germline, CDR1 MNHNY and CDR2 SVGAGI (reference sequence). Trimming shortened V by 5 bases and J by 7 bases, and 14 bases separated the two germline ends. CDR3 DNA: TGTGCCAGCAGTCGGGCAGGGCTCAGCGGGGAGCTGTTTTTT. It translates to CASSRAGLSGELFF.

The gene calls are TRBV27 and TRBJ1-1; a possible D gene is TRBD1 (6 bases). From germline, CDR1 is MNHEY and CDR2 SMNVEV (reference sequence). The CDR3 extends over 14 amino acids. The germline V and J ends were trimmed by 6 bases and 3 bases, with 14 bases remaining between them. The CDR3 region is CASRAQGRDTEAFF. CDR3 DNA: TGTGCCAGCAGGGCTCAGGGGAGGGACACTGAAGCTTTCTTT.

The rearrangement links TRBV19 to TRBJ1-2; D gene unclear. Germline V gives CDR1 LNHDA, CDR2 SQIVND (reference sequence). V lost 5 bases and J lost 5, with 12 bases in between. CDR3 length: 13 amino acids. The DNA for the CDR3 is TGTGCCAGTAGTGTTACCGGGCGTTATGGCTACACCTTC. It specifies CASSVTGRYGYTF.

This clone occurred a few times. This rearrangement joins TRBV11-2 to TRBJ2-7; 9 bases fit TRBD2. Germline assignment: CDR1 SGHAT and CDR2 FQNNGV. The CDR3 is 14 residues long. V lost 3 bases to trimming and J lost 4 bases; unmatched junction nucleotides: 4. CDR3 sequence (DNA): TGTGCCAGCAGCTTCGGGCGGGGGGGTTACGAGCAGTACTTC. This sequence encodes CASSFGRGGYEQYF.

This clone appeared a few times. This chain joins TRBV10-1 and TRBJ2-2, with D possibly TRBD1 on 6 matching bases. The germline CDR1 and CDR2 sequences are WNHNN and SYGVQD (reference sequence). There are 13 residues in the CDR3. V gave up 7 bases and J gave up 4 bases, with 10 bases separating them. CDR3 region: CASTRGITGELFF. CDR3 nucleotide sequence: TGCGCCAGCACTAGGGGGATCACCGGGGAGCTGTTTTTT.

This clone came up once. The chain's CDR3 is CASSLDRGGEQFF. The CDR3, as DNA: TGTGCCAGCAGCTTGGACAGGGGAGGTGAGCAGTTCTTC. This chain links TRBV5-4 with TRBJ2-1, with D tentatively TRBD1 (7 bases). V dropped 0 bases and J dropped 9 bases, with 10 bases sitting between them. The CDR3 has 13 residues. Germline loops: CDR1 SGHNT, CDR2 YYREEE (reference sequence).

V is TRBV9 and J is TRBJ2-2; D is possibly TRBD1 (5 bases). This CDR3 has 16 residues. The V gene's germline CDR1 is SGDLS and CDR2 YYNGEE. The V end was cut by 4 bases, the J end by 1 base, with 14 bases between. CDR3 nucleotide sequence: TGTGCCAGCAGCCTCCAGGGCCGGAGGAACACCGGGGAGCTGTTTTTT. Translated, it gives CASSLQGRRNTGELFF.

There are a few counts of this clone. The V call is TRBV6-1, the J call TRBJ2-7, with TRBD2 identical over 10 bases. The CDR3 is 13 amino acids. After removal of 7 bases from V and 9 bases from J, the junction contained 9 bases not matched to a gene. Germline lookup yields CDR1 MNHNS and CDR2 SASEGT. CDR3 DNA: TGTGCCAGCATTACTAGCGGGATCGGGGCGCAGTACTTC. This gives the protein CASITSGIGAQYF.

The CDR3 region has the DNA TGTGCCAGCAGCTTAGATGGTCCGGGACAGGGCGGAAACGGGGAGCTGTTTTTT. As protein: CASSLDGPGQGGNGELFF. The chain couples TRBV11-2 to TRBJ2-2, with 9 bases lining up with TRBD1. Unmatched junction bases numbered 12, after V lost 0 bases and J lost 7 bases. The V gene's germline CDR1 is SGHAT and CDR2 FQNNGV. The CDR3 loop spans 18 amino acids.

This clone was found a few times. The V and J genes are TRBV18 and TRBJ2-7; D might be TRBD2 (6 bases). The germline V gene encodes CDR1 KGHSH and CDR2 LQKENI. CDR3 length equals 12 residues. The V gene lost 6 bases and the J gene lost 7 bases, with 13 bases spanning the gap. As DNA, the CDR3 is TGTGCCAGCTCCCCGGACGGGGGAGAGCAGTACTTC. Translation gives CASSPDGGEQYF.

This clone was seen more than once but under ten times. This chain connects TRBV20-1 to TRBJ1-2; D unresolved. CDR3 length: 11 amino acids. The germline V and J ends were trimmed by 0 bases and 8 bases, with 7 bases remaining between them. Germline assignment: CDR1 DFQATT and CDR2 SNEGSKA (reference sequence). CDR3 bases: TGCAGTGCTAGAGATCATTGGGGCTACACCTTC. As protein: CSARDHWGYTF.

This chain uses TRBV9 with TRBJ2-5; 12 positions match TRBD2. V shed 0 bases and J 13 bases; nucleotides not matched to a gene: 7. This CDR3 contains 14 residues. CDR1 is SGDLS, CDR2 YYNGEE, per germline. CDR3 sequence (DNA): TGTGCCAGCAGCGTAGGGCTAGCGGGAGGGCCGCTGTACTTC. This sequence encodes CASSVGLAGGPLYF.

This chain uses TRBV6-5 with TRBJ2-2, with D uncertain. Germline CDR1 reads MNHEY; CDR2 reads SVGAGI. Between the trimmed V and J ends, which lost 2 bases and 1 base, there was a span of 8 bases. This CDR3 contains 15 residues. CDR3 loop: CASSYDGQNTGELFF. As DNA, the CDR3 is TGTGCCAGCAGTTACGACGGTCAGAACACCGGGGAGCTGTTTTTT.

The chain links TRBV4-2 to TRBJ2-7; TRBD2 aligns across 9 bases. The CDR3 is made up of 15 amino acids. The germline CDR1 and CDR2 sequences are LGHNA and YNFKEQ. V shed 4 bases, J shed 3 bases, and the junction held 7 bases outside the gene matches. The CDR3 sequence: CASSRRVAGDYEQYF. As DNA, the CDR3 is TGTGCCAGCAGCCGAAGAGTAGCGGGAGACTACGAGCAGTACTTC.

V is TRBV29-1 and J is TRBJ2-7; 8 positions agree with TRBD1. Trimming took 5 bases from V and 4 from J; bases not matched to a gene: 7. The germline V gene encodes CDR1 SQVTM and CDR2 ANQGSEA. The CDR3 has 13 amino acids. CDR3 nucleotide sequence: TGCAGCGTTACCCAGGGGGCGGGTTACGAGCAGTACTTC. Translating gives CSVTQGAGYEQYF.

This chain connects TRBV6-5 to TRBJ1-1; D perhaps matches TRBD1 (5 bases). The V gene's germline CDR1 is MNHEY and CDR2 SVGAGI. V dropped 6 bases and J dropped 4 bases, with 15 bases sitting between them. This CDR3 contains 14 residues. CDR3 in DNA: TGTGCCAGCAGGCAGGGATGGCAGGGCACTGAAGCTTTCTTT. It encodes CASRQGWQGTEAFF.

CDR3 nucleotide sequence: TGCGCCAGCAGCTTCTCCGTGAGACAGGGGAACACCGGGGAGCTGTTTTTT. Translating gives CASSFSVRQGNTGELFF. This rearrangement joins TRBV5-1 to TRBJ2-2; 7 bases fit TRBD1. CDR1 is SGHRS and CDR2 is YFSETQ in the germline V gene. With 2 bases clipped from V and 1 base from J, the junction kept 8 bases outside the gene matches. This CDR3 is built from 17 residues.

The V and J genes are TRBV6-1 and TRBJ2-5; D unclear. Trimming removed 0 bases at V and 4 bases at J, with 18 bases between. In germline, CDR1 is MNHNS, CDR2 SASEGT. CDR3 length: 17 amino acids. The CDR3 sequence is CASSEAPPMYRVETQYF. The CDR3 DNA follows: TGTGCCAGCAGTGAAGCGCCCCCTATGTACCGAGTAGAGACCCAGTACTTC.

The rearrangement uses TRBV5-6 and TRBJ2-7; either TRBD1 or TRBD2 may fit D (6 bases each). The CDR3 totals 13 residues. With 0 bases removed from V and 11 bases from J, the gap between germline ends came to 15 bases. CDR1 and CDR2 (germline): SGHDT, YYEEEE. In DNA form, the CDR3 reads TGTGCCAGCAGCTTGGATCTCCGGGGGCGTAAGTACTTC. Translated, it gives CASSLDLRGRKYF.

This clone has only one observation. The gene calls are TRBV28 and TRBJ1-4; D is ambiguous. The germline V gene encodes CDR1 MDHEN and CDR2 SYDVKM. This CDR3 is 15 amino acids long. V lost 6 bases to trimming and J lost 2 bases, with 13 bases between them. The DNA of the CDR3 is TGTGCCAGCAGGGAGGCTGGAGGGACTAATGAAAAACTGTTTTTT. It yields the protein CASREAGGTNEKLFF.

This chain joins TRBV7-2 and TRBJ2-6; D is unclear. The V gene lost 1 base and the J gene lost 3 bases, with 7 bases spanning the gap. The CDR3 is 15 amino acids. Germline V lookup: CDR1 SGHTA, CDR2 FQGNSA. The CDR3 reads CASSLEGHGANVLTF. The CDR3 nucleotides are TGTGCCAGCAGCTTAGAGGGCCATGGGGCCAACGTCCTGACTTTC.

This sequence joins TRBV6-1 and TRBJ2-1, with 10 bases that match TRBD2. Germline V CDR1 and CDR2: MNHNS, SASEGT. This CDR3 contains 14 residues. J gave up 10 bases and V 7 bases, and 10 bases lay outside the gene matches. CDR3: CASIPSGRPGEQFF. CDR3 nucleotides: TGTGCCAGCATCCCTAGCGGGAGACCGGGGGAGCAGTTCTTC.

CDR3 nucleotides: TGTGCCAGCAGCCAAGGGTACTCATCGGGCTACACCTTC. This translates into CASSQGYSSGYTF. The rearrangement uses TRBV14 and TRBJ1-2; D remains unclear. The CDR3 extends over 13 amino acids. The germline CDR1 and CDR2 sequences are SGHDN and FVKESK. Trimming left V 1 base short and J 8 bases short, with 11 bases between. The full variable domain, in which reference TRBV14 and TRBJ1-2 provide the parts outside the CDR3, is EAGVTQFPSHSVIEKGQTVTLRCDPISGHDNLYWYRRVMGKEIKFLLHFVKESKQDESGMPNNRFLAERTGGTYSTLKVQPAELEDSGVYFCASSQGYSSGYTFGSGTRLTVV.

The rearrangement uses TRBV11-3 and TRBJ1-2; D unclear. The V and J ends lost 4 bases and 3 bases respectively, with 12 bases between them. The CDR3 runs to 14 residues. Germline V lookup: CDR1 SGHNT, CDR2 YENEEA. CDR3 sequence reads: CASSSSGWDYGYTF. The CDR3 region has the DNA TGTGCCAGCAGCTCCTCAGGTTGGGACTATGGCTACACCTTC.

The J gene is TRBJ1-6, the V gene TRBV30; D unclear. CDR1 is GTSNPN and CDR2 is SVGIG in the germline V gene (reference sequence). The CDR3 covers 12 residues. CDR3 loop: CATDQFNSPLHF. The CDR3 bases are TGTGCGACGGACCAGTTTAATTCACCCCTCCACTTT.